The 13 T cell receptor beta chains below were found in one sample sequenced in a study of regulatory T cells in long-lasting Graves disease. Construction of TCR beta libraries relied on iRepertoire HTBI primers and on Arm-PCR targeting CDR3 regions. TCRdb passed the multiplex PCR reads through MiXCR, listing each CDR3 protein once. The sample records approximately 270,000 distinct CDR3 sequences, approximately 20% being singletons. Regarding time point: newly diagnosed GD, antithyroid drugs for less than 3 months. The TCR library was made from RNA that had been extracted from PBMCs in TRIzol. Another study also made use of these data, one on T cells in Graves' hyperthyroidism and ophthalmopathy.

The material was peripheral blood mononuclear cells (PBMCs), obtained at new diagnosis, from a patient treated with antithyroid drugs. The receptor source for this set is a woman in her 30s with Graves disease.

The J gene is TRBJ2-1, the V gene TRBV7-2; a weak D match, TRBD1 (6 bases). This CDR3 is built from 12 residues. Trimming took off 5 bases at V and 13 bases at J, with 15 bases between the two ends. Germline V lookup: CDR1 SGHTA, CDR2 FQGNSA. Here the CDR3 DNA reads TGTGCCAGCAGCCCGCCTAGGGGGACCCAGTTCTTC. Residues: CASSPPRGTQFF.

Many counts were recorded for this clonotype. The rearrangement uses TRBV27 and TRBJ2-1; 16 nucleotides match TRBD2. With V trimmed by 4 bases and J by 2 bases, 2 bases remained unmatched. The CDR3 consists of 17 residues. Germline CDR1 reads MNHEY; CDR2 reads SMNVEV (reference sequence). The CDR3 nucleotides are TGTGCCAGCAGTTGGGGGACTAGCGGGGGGGCCTACAATGAGCAGTTCTTC. Translated: CASSWGTSGGAYNEQFF.

This clonotype came up many times. Sequence at one end of the junction differs from germline and may be a read error. The chain uses TRBV2 and TRBJ1-4, with 11 nucleotides matching TRBD1. The CDR3 sequence is 14 residues long. The germline gives CDR1 SNHLY, CDR2 FYNNEI. DNA for the CDR3: TGTGCCAGCAGTGTGGACAGGGGGCTTGAAAAACTGTTCTTT. Translating it yields CASSVDRGLEKLFF.

This clonotype occurred many times. The V call is TRBV20-1, the J call TRBJ2-7; weak D call: TRBD1 (5 bases). Germline assignment: CDR1 DFQATT and CDR2 SNEGSKA (reference sequence). The CDR3 extends over 12 amino acids. V dropped 2 bases and J dropped 4 bases, with 9 bases sitting between them. Here the CDR3 reads CSARYDRYEQYF. CDR3 coding DNA: TGCAGTGCTAGATACGACAGATACGAGCAGTACTTC.

This clonotype was seen repeatedly, ten times or more. This chain connects TRBV29-1 to TRBJ1-2; D is perhaps TRBD1 (6 bases). The germline V gene encodes CDR1 SQVTM and CDR2 ANQGSEA. The CDR3 sequence is 15 residues long. The V end lost 1 base, the J end lost 3 bases, and 15 bases lay between the germline ends. The CDR3 protein is CSVEGSGDFDYGYTF. The CDR3 DNA reads TGCAGCGTTGAAGGCTCAGGGGATTTTGACTATGGCTACACCTTC.

The chain links TRBV7-9 to TRBJ2-5; 14 positions match TRBD2. Germline CDR1 reads SEHNR; CDR2 reads FQNEAQ (reference sequence). There are 16 residues in the CDR3. Losses at the gene ends were 6 bases for V and 1 base for J; bases not matched to a gene: 4. CDR3 DNA: TGTGCCAGCAGTATAGGGACTAGCGGGGGCCAAGAGACCCAGTACTTC. This translates into CASSIGTSGGQETQYF.

In this sample, this clonotype turned up many times. The V and J genes are TRBV27 and TRBJ1-1, with 10 bases that match TRBD1. Germline V gene data show CDR1 as MNHEY and CDR2 as SMNVEV (reference sequence). The junction had 11 bases not matched to a gene; V was cut back by 5 bases and J by 5 bases. The CDR3 covers 16 residues. CDR3 DNA sequence: TGTGCCAGCAGTCAGGGGACAGGGGTGAGTAGGACTGAAGCTTTCTTT. This encodes CASSQGTGVSRTEAFF.

This clonotype has at least ten counts. The V and J genes are TRBV27 and TRBJ2-2; the D gene is possibly TRBD2 (7 bases). From germline, CDR1 is MNHEY and CDR2 SMNVEV (reference sequence). The CDR3 contains 19 residues. Trimming took off 8 bases at V and 2 bases at J, with 27 bases between the two ends. CDR3 loop: CASRTSWAGATPNTGELFF. CDR3 nucleotides: TGTGCCAGCCGAACAAGTTGGGCGGGGGCCACCCCAAACACCGGGGAGCTGTTTTTT.

In its sample, this clonotype was seen many times. The V call is TRBV9, the J call TRBJ2-2; D might be TRBD2 (7 bases). V was clipped by 1 base and J by 0 bases, with 10 bases between them. The germline CDR1 and CDR2 sequences are SGDLS and YYNGEE. The length of the CDR3 is 16 residues. As DNA, the CDR3 is TGTGCCAGCAGCGTAAGCGGGACATCGAACACCGGGGAGCTGTTTTTT. Translation gives CASSVSGTSNTGELFF.

This clonotype was seen at least ten times. The V gene is TRBV29-1, the J gene TRBJ2-5; 7 nucleotides match TRBD2. CDR1 is SQVTM, CDR2 ANQGSEA, per germline. Germline trimming cut 5 bases from V and 9 bases from J; bases unmatched to any gene: 3. There are 10 residues in the CDR3. CDR3 bases: TGCAGCGTTTTTGCGGGGGCCCAGTACTTC. It translates to CSVFAGAQYF. Variable domain in full (rest from reference TRBV29-1 and TRBJ2-5): SAVISQKPSRDICQRGTSLTIQCQVDSQVTMMFWYRQQPGQSLTLIATANQGSEATYESGFVIDKFPISRPNLTFSTLTVSNMSPEDSSIYLCSVFAGAQYFGPGTRLLVL.

In this sample, this clonotype turned up many times. This chain uses TRBV20-1 with TRBJ1-5; tentatively, D is TRBD1 (5 bases). The ends were cut back, 6 bases at V and 4 bases at J, with 7 bases in the middle. The CDR3 totals 11 residues. In germline, CDR1 is DFQATT, CDR2 SNEGSKA (reference sequence). The CDR3 region is CSAAGNQPQHF. The DNA of the CDR3 is TGCAGTGCCGCAGGGAATCAGCCCCAGCATTTT.

This clonotype came up once. The J gene is TRBJ2-5, the V gene TRBV7-9; 12 bases align to TRBD2. Near its end, the DNA agrees better with TRBJ2-1, so the J call may be wrong. The germline gives CDR1 SEHNR, CDR2 FQNEAQ (reference sequence). This CDR3 is built from 14 residues. Written as DNA, the CDR3 is TGTGCCAGCCAACCGGGACTAGCGGGCTTTGAGCAGTTCTTC. Its translation is CASQPGLAGFEQFF.

The sample holds many counts of this clonotype. The J gene is TRBJ1-1, the V gene TRBV6-1; D unclear. The germline gives CDR1 MNHNS, CDR2 SASEGT. CDR3 length equals 14 residues. The V gene lost 7 bases and the J gene lost 0 bases, with 12 bases spanning the gap. DNA for the CDR3: TGTGCCAGCACATGGTCCGCTATGAACACTGAAGCTTTCTTT. It codes for CASTWSAMNTEAFF.